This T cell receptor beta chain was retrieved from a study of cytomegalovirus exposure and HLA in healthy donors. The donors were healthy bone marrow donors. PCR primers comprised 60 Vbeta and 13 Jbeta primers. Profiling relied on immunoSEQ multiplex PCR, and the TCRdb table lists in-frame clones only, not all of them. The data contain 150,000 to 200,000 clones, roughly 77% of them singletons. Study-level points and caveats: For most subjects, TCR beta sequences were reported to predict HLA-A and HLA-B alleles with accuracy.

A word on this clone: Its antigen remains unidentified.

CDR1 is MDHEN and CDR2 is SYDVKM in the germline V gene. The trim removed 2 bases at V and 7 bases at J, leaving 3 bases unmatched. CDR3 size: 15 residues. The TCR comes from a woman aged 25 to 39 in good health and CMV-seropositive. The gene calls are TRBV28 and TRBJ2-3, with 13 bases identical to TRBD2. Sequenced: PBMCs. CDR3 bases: TGTGCCAGCAGTTTACGGACTAGCGGGGGAAATACGCAGTATTTT. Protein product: CASSLRTSGGNTQYF.